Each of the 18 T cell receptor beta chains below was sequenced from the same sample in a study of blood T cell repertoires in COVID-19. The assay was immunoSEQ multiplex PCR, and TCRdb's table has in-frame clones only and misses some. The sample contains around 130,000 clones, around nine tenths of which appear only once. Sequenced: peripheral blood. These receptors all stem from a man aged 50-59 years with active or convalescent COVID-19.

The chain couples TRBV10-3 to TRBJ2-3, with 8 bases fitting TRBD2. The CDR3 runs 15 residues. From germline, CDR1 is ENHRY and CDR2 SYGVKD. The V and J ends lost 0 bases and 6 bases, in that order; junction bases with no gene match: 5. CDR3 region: CAISESTGGFDTQYF. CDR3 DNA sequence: TGTGCCATCAGTGAGTCGACGGGGGGGTTCGATACGCAGTATTTT.

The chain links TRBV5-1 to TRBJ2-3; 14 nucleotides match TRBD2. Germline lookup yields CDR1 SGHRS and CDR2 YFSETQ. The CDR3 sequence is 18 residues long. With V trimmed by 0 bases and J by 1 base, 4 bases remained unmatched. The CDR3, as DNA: TGCGCCAGCAGCTTGGGACTAGCGGGAGGGCCTCGCACAGATACGCAGTATTTT. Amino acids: CASSLGLAGGPRTDTQYF.

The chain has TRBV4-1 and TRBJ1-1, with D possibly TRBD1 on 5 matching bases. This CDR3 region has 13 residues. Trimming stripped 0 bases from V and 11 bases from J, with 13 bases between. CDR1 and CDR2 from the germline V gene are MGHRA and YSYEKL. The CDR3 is CASSQEAGTGAFF. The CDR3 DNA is TGCGCCAGCAGCCAAGAAGCGGGGACCGGGGCTTTCTTT.

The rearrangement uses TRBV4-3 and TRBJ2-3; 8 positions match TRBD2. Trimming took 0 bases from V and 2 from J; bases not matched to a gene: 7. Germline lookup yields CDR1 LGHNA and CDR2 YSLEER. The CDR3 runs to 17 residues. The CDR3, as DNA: TGCGCCAGCAGCCAAGATTATGGCGGGGGGATCACAGATACGCAGTATTTT. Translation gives CASSQDYGGGITDTQYF.

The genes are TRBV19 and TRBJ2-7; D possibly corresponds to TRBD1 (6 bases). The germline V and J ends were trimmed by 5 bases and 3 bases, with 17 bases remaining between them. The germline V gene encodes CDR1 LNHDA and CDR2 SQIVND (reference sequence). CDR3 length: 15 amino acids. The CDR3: CASSAPGHSIYEQYF. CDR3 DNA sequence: TGTGCCAGTAGTGCTCCGGGACACAGTATCTACGAGCAGTACTTC.

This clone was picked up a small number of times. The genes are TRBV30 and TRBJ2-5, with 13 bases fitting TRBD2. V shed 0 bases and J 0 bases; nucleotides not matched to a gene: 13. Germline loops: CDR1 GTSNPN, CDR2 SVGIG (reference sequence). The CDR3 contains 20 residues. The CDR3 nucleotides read TGTGCCTGGAGTGTTGATATTAGGACTAGCGGGGGTCGGTACCAAGAGACCCAGTACTTC. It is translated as CAWSVDIRTSGGRYQETQYF.

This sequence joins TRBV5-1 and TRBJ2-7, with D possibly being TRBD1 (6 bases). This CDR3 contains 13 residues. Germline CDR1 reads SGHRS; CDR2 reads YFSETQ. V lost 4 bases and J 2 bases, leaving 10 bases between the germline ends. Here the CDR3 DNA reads TGCGCCAGCAGCCCCGGACAGACCTACGAGCAGTACTTC. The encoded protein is CASSPGQTYEQYF. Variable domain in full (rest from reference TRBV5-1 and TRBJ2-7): KAGVTQTPRYLIKTRGQQVTLSCSPISGHRSVSWYQQTPGQGLQFLFEYFSETQRNKGNFPGRFSGRQFSNSRSEMNVSTLELGDSALYLCASSPGQTYEQYFGPGTRLTVT.

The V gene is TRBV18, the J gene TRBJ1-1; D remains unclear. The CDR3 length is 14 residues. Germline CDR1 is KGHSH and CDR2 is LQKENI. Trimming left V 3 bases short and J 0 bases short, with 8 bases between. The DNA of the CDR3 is TGTGCCAGCTCACCCAGCAGGATGAACACTGAAGCTTTCTTT. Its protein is CASSPSRMNTEAFF.

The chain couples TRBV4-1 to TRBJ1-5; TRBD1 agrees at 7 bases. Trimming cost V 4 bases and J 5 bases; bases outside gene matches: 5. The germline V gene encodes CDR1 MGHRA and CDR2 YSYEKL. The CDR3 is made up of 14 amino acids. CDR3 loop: CASSPRQGDQPQHF. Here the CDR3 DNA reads TGCGCCAGCAGCCCTAGACAGGGAGATCAGCCCCAGCATTTT.

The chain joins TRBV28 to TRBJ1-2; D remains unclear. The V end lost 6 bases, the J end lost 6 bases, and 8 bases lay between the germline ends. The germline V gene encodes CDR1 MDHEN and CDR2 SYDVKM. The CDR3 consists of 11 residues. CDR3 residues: CASRKRDGYTF. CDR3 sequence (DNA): TGTGCCAGCAGGAAAAGAGATGGCTACACCTTC.

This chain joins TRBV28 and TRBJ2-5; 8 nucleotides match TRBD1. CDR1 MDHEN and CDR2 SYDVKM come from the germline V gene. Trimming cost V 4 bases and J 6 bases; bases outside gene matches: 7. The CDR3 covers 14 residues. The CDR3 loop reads CASSSRDRSKTQYF. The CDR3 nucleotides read TGTGCCAGCAGTTCCCGGGACAGGTCGAAGACCCAGTACTTC.

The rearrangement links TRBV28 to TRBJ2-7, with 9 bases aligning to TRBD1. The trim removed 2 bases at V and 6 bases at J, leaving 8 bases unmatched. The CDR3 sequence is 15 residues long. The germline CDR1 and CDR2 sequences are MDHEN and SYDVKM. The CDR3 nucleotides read TGTGCCAGCAGTTTAGGGGGACAGGGTGGGTCCGAGCAGTACTTC. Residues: CASSLGGQGGSEQYF.

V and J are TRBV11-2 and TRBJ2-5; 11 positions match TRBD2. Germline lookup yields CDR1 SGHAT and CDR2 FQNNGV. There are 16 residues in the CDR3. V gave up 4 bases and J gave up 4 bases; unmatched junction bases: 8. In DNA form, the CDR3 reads TGTGCCAGCAGCTCAGGGACTAGCGGTCTCATAGAGACCCAGTACTTC. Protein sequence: CASSSGTSGLIETQYF. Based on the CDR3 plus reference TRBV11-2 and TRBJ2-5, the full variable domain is EAGVAQSPRYKIIEKRQSVAFWCNPISGHATLYWYQQILGQGPKLLIQFQNNGVVDDSQLPKDRFSAERLKGVDSTLKIQPAKLEDSAVYLCASSSGTSGLIETQYFGPGTRLLVL.

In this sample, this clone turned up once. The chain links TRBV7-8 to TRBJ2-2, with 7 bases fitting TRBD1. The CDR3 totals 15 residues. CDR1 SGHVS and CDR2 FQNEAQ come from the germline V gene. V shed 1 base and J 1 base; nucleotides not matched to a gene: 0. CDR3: CASSLGTGNTGELFF. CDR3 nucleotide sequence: TGTGCCAGCAGCTTAGGGACAGGGAACACCGGGGAGCTGTTTTTT. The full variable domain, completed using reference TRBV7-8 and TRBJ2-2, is GAGVSQSPRYKVAKRGQDVALRCDPISGHVSLFWYQQALGQGPEFLTYFQNEAQLDKSGLPSDRFFAERPEGSVSTLKIQRTQQEDSAVYLCASSLGTGNTGELFFGEGSRLTVL.

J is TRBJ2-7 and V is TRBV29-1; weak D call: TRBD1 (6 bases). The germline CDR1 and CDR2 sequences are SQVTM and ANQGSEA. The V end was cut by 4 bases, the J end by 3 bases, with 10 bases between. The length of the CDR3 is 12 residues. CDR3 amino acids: CSVASQGYEQYF. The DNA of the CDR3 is TGCAGCGTTGCGTCACAGGGCTACGAGCAGTACTTC.

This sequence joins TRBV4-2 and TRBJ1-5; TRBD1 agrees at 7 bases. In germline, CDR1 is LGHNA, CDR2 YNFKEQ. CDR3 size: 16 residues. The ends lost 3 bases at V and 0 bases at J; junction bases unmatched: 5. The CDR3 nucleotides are TGTGCCAGCAGCCATACAGGGGTCGGTAGCAATCAGCCCCAGCATTTT. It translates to CASSHTGVGSNQPQHF.

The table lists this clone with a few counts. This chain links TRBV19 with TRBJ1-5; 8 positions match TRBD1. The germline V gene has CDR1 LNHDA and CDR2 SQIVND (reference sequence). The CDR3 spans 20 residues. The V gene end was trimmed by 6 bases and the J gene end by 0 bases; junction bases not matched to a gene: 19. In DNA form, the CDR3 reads TGTGCCAGTAGCCCCCACCACGGACAGGGCTTGGGGTATAGCAATCAGCCCCAGCATTTT. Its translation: CASSPHHGQGLGYSNQPQHF.

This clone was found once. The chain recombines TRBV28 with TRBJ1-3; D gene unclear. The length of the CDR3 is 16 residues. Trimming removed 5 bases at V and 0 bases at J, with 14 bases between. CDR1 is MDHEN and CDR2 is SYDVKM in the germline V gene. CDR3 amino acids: CASSRTLGSSGNTIYF. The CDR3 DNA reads TGTGCCAGCAGTCGAACCCTAGGGAGCTCTGGAAACACCATATATTTT.